The 19 T cell receptor beta chains below all came from one sample that was sequenced in a study of vaccination effects on CD4 cells after COVID-19. These receptors lack a known antigen. Using viral peptide pools, the ViraFEST assay grew out antigen-specific CD4+ T cells prior to sequencing. The authors isolated CD4+ T cells after nine to eleven days of culture. Convalescent patients had PCR-confirmed SARS-CoV-2 infection between March and December 2020. The assay was immunoSEQ multiplex PCR, and TCRdb's table has in-frame clones only and misses some. The sample carries about 34,000 clones, around 78% recorded once. Sequences were derived from CD4+ T cells from PBMCs cultured with a peptide pool, sampled before COVID-19 vaccination. Receptor source: a human donor who had a prior SARS-CoV-2 infection.

This chain joins TRBV7-8 and TRBJ2-3, with 16 bases lining up with TRBD2. V trimming: 5 bases; J trimming: 3 bases; junction bases outside the gene matches: 8. This CDR3 has 18 residues. Germline loops: CDR1 SGHVS, CDR2 FQNEAQ. The CDR3 DNA sequence: TGTGCCAGCAGCCTGGGACTAGCGGGAGGGTCCAGGACAGATACGCAGTATTTT. As protein: CASSLGLAGGSRTDTQYF.

This chain connects TRBV27 to TRBJ2-3, with TRBD2 as a possible D gene (5 bases). This CDR3 is 15 amino acids long. CDR1 and CDR2 (germline): MNHEY, SMNVEV (reference sequence). The V end lost 0 bases, the J end lost 3 bases, and 10 bases lay between the germline ends. CDR3 sequence (DNA): TGTGCCAGCAGTTTATCCGGGGAATTGACAGATACGCAGTATTTT. Translating gives CASSLSGELTDTQYF.

The sample holds a few counts of this clone. This chain joins TRBV4-2 and TRBJ1-4; the D is unclear. The V end was cut by 0 bases, the J end by 7 bases, with 12 bases between. This CDR3 region has 15 residues. CDR1 LGHNA and CDR2 YNFKEQ come from the germline V gene. CDR3 amino acids: CASSQDFGRGEKLFF. The CDR3 nucleotides are TGTGCCAGCAGCCAAGATTTCGGGCGAGGTGAAAAACTGTTTTTT.

The chain has TRBV3-1 (or the pseudogene TRBV3-2) and TRBJ2-2, with 10 bases aligning to TRBD2. Germline-derived CDR1 and CDR2 are LGHDT and YNNKEL (reference sequence). The V and J ends lost 4 bases and 3 bases, in that order; junction bases with no gene match: 14. The CDR3 extends over 19 amino acids. The CDR3 sequence: CASSRDPVVAGGYTGELFF. In DNA, the CDR3 is TGTGCCAGCAGCCGAGACCCCGTAGTAGCGGGAGGTTACACCGGGGAGCTGTTTTTT.

The chain joins TRBV2 to TRBJ2-3; TRBD2 is a possible D gene (5 bases). V was trimmed by 5 bases and J by 6 bases, leaving 9 bases between them. CDR3 length: 12 amino acids. Germline CDR1 SNHLY, CDR2 FYNNEI. The CDR3 bases are TGTGCCAGCAGTTCCGGGGTCGATACGCAGTATTTT. Amino acid sequence: CASSSGVDTQYF.

The chain joins TRBV5-4 to TRBJ2-5; D unclear. CDR1 is SGHNT and CDR2 is YYREEE in the germline V gene (reference sequence). The V and J ends lost 3 bases and 2 bases respectively, with 14 bases between them. This CDR3 is 15 amino acids long. CDR3 loop: CASSSAPWAQETQYF. The DNA for the CDR3 is TGTGCCAGCAGCTCCGCTCCATGGGCTCAAGAGACCCAGTACTTC.

Comment on this clone: One junction end does not reproduce the germline sequence, and a read error may be involved. This chain connects TRBV3-1 (or the pseudogene TRBV3-2) to TRBJ2-1; the D is unclear. The CDR3 runs to 14 residues. Germline V gene lookup returns CDR1 LGHDT and CDR2 YNNKEL (reference sequence). CDR3 amino acids: CASSQGGSINERFF. In DNA, the CDR3 is TGTGCCAGCAGCCAAGGGGGAAGCATAAATGAGCGGTTCTTC.

The rearrangement links TRBV2 to TRBJ2-5; TRBD1 matches at 7 bases. Losses at the gene ends were 3 bases for V and 5 bases for J; bases not matched to a gene: 0. The CDR3 spans 12 residues. Per germline, CDR1 SNHLY and CDR2 FYNNEI. CDR3 bases: TGTGCCAGCAGTGACAGGGGGGAGACCCAGTACTTC. Protein product: CASSDRGETQYF.

The chain combines TRBV5-1 with TRBJ2-2; no clear D gene. The CDR3 is 14 residues long. In germline, CDR1 is SGHRS, CDR2 YFSETQ. The V end was cut by 3 bases, the J end by 4 bases, with 10 bases between. The CDR3 region is CASSYNDATGELFF. The CDR3 DNA sequence: TGCGCCAGCAGCTATAACGATGCCACCGGGGAGCTGTTTTTT.

The chain joins TRBV11-2 to TRBJ2-2; no clear D. V shed 4 bases and J shed 6 bases, with 3 bases lying between them. The CDR3 is 11 residues long. Germline-derived CDR1 and CDR2 are SGHAT and FQNNGV. The DNA for the CDR3 is TGTGCCAGCAGCTCCGCCGGGGAGCTGTTTTTT. Translation: CASSSAGELFF.

The chain recombines TRBV5-6 with TRBJ1-2; D unclear. V was pared by 4 bases and J by 2 bases, with 15 bases between. This CDR3 region has 15 residues. Germline V gene sequence: CDR1 SGHDT, CDR2 YYEEEE. The CDR3 coding sequence is TGTGCCAGCAGCCCGACTTCTCTTATCAACTATGGCTACACCTTC. This encodes CASSPTSLINYGYTF.

The V and J genes are TRBV5-4 and TRBJ2-7; perhaps TRBD1 as D (8 bases). The germline V and J ends were trimmed by 4 bases and 0 bases, with 17 bases remaining between them. Per the germline V gene, CDR1 is SGHNT and CDR2 is YYREEE (reference sequence). This CDR3 comprises 16 residues. The CDR3 DNA reads TGTGCCAGCAGCCGCGGACAGGGCGGGAGCTCCTACGAGCAGTACTTC. The encoded protein is CASSRGQGGSSYEQYF.

This chain joins TRBV10-3 and TRBJ2-1; 7 bases align to TRBD2. V was pared by 10 bases and J by 6 bases, with 6 bases of the junction left unmatched. Germline assignment: CDR1 ENHRY and CDR2 SYGVKD. CDR3 length equals 12 residues. CDR3 DNA sequence: TGTGCCAGAAACGGACTAGTCAATGAGCAGTTCTTC. Translation gives CARNGLVNEQFF.

The chain uses TRBV3-1 (or the pseudogene TRBV3-2) and TRBJ2-5; D remains unclear. The CDR3 covers 13 residues. Germline CDR1 and CDR2: LGHDT and YNNKEL (reference sequence). V lost 3 bases, J lost 7 bases, and 12 bases lay in between. DNA for the CDR3: TGTGCCAGCAGCCAGTACAGCCTCCTGACCCAGTACTTC. It encodes CASSQYSLLTQYF.

The chain employs TRBV2 and TRBJ2-3, with 7 positions matching TRBD1. CDR3 length: 15 residues. In germline, CDR1 is SNHLY, CDR2 FYNNEI. V was clipped by 4 bases and J by 2 bases; unmatched bases: 6. CDR3 in DNA: TGTGCCAGCAGTGGATGGACAGGAAACACAGATACGCAGTATTTT. Its translation is CASSGWTGNTDTQYF.

Written as DNA, the CDR3 is TGCGCCAGCAGCTTGGGGGGGCAAGGGCCCACAGATACGCAGTATTTT. Protein sequence: CASSLGGQGPTDTQYF. This rearrangement joins TRBV5-1 to TRBJ2-3, with a weak D call TRBD1 (6 bases). The germline V and J ends were trimmed by 0 bases and 2 bases, with 13 bases remaining between them. CDR3 length: 16 amino acids. Germline V gene data show CDR1 as SGHRS and CDR2 as YFSETQ.

J is TRBJ2-5 and V is TRBV7-3, with D uncertain. Germline assignment: CDR1 SGHTA and CDR2 FQGTGA. This CDR3 is 15 amino acids long. V was cut by 5 bases and J by 5 bases, with 18 bases left in between. The CDR3 loop reads CASSDTGPIRETQYF. The DNA for the CDR3 is TGTGCCAGCAGCGATACCGGGCCCATCAGGGAGACCCAGTACTTC.

The V and J genes are TRBV2 and TRBJ2-1; 9 nucleotides align to TRBD1. J lost 9 bases, V lost 7 bases, and 7 bases had no gene match. Germline CDR1 and CDR2: SNHLY and FYNNEI. The CDR3 loop spans 13 amino acids. The CDR3 here is CASKGQGIGEQFF. DNA for the CDR3: TGTGCCAGCAAGGGACAGGGTATCGGTGAGCAGTTCTTC.

This clone has more than one count but fewer than ten. In nucleotides, the CDR3 is TGTGCCAGCAGAATCAAAGACACCGGGGAGCTGTTTTTT. The encoded protein is CASRIKDTGELFF. The chain uses TRBV2 and TRBJ2-2; the D is unclear. The CDR3 runs to 13 residues. V was shortened by 6 bases and J by 3 bases, with 8 bases between the two germline ends. Per germline, CDR1 SNHLY and CDR2 FYNNEI.